A single sample is the source of the 27 T cell receptor beta chains below, sequenced in a study of blood T cell repertoires in COVID-19. Data came from immunoSEQ multiplex PCR; TCRdb stores just in-frame clones and leaves some out. The sample lists approximately 110,000 clones; 85% were seen once. Specimen: peripheral blood. The origin of the receptors is a human donor in a cohort sampled during active COVID-19.

The rearrangement uses TRBV10-3 and TRBJ2-7; 8 positions match TRBD1. Unmatched junction bases numbered 10, after V lost 4 bases and J lost 5 bases. The CDR3 contains 15 residues. CDR1 and CDR2 from the germline V gene are ENHRY and SYGVKD. The CDR3 loop reads CAISGFRGQANEQYF. Here the CDR3 DNA reads TGTGCCATCAGTGGGTTCAGGGGGCAGGCGAACGAGCAGTACTTC.

The chain combines TRBV6-5 with TRBJ1-5, with D tentatively TRBD1 (6 bases). Germline V lookup: CDR1 MNHEY, CDR2 SVGAGI. V was pared by 8 bases and J by 5 bases, with 19 bases between. CDR3 length equals 15 residues. The CDR3 spells CASRDQGPRDQPQHF. The CDR3 coding sequence is TGTGCCAGCCGGGACCAGGGGCCAAGAGATCAGCCCCAGCATTTT.

The chain couples TRBV28 to TRBJ1-5, with 7 nucleotides matching TRBD1. The CDR3 runs to 16 residues. The junction had 12 bases not matched to a gene; V was cut back by 5 bases and J by 5 bases. Germline values: CDR1 MDHEN, CDR2 SYDVKM. The CDR3 protein is CASSPPHRGSHQPQHF. For the CDR3, the DNA is TGTGCCAGCAGTCCTCCCCACAGGGGATCGCATCAGCCCCAGCATTTT.

This chain links TRBV7-2 with TRBJ2-7; 11 nucleotides align to TRBD1. Germline V gives CDR1 SGHTA, CDR2 FQGNSA. Germline trimming cut 5 bases from V and 5 bases from J; bases unmatched to any gene: 5. The CDR3 covers 14 residues. The CDR3 is CASSKDRGLDEQYF. In nucleotides, the CDR3 is TGTGCCAGCAGCAAGGACAGGGGGCTCGACGAGCAGTACTTC.

This chain uses TRBV2 with TRBJ2-2; D gene unclear. V lost 7 bases and J 1 base, leaving 7 bases between the germline ends. The length of the CDR3 is 13 residues. Germline assignment: CDR1 SNHLY and CDR2 FYNNEI. CDR3 sequence: CASTDWNTGELFF. The CDR3 bases are TGTGCCAGCACTGACTGGAACACCGGGGAGCTGTTTTTT. The whole variable domain, filled in from reference TRBV2 and TRBJ2-2, reads EPEVTQTPSHQVTQMGQEVILRCVPISNHLYFYWYRQILGQKVEFLVSFYNNEISEKSEIFDDQFSVERPDGSNFTLKIRSTKLEDSAMYFCASTDWNTGELFFGEGSRLTVL.

The rearrangement uses TRBV5-1 and TRBJ1-4; no firm D call. Germline lookup yields CDR1 SGHRS and CDR2 YFSETQ. This CDR3 is built from 13 residues. Trimming took 4 bases from V and 5 from J, leaving 9 bases between them. DNA for the CDR3: TGCGCCAGCAGCCGAGTCCCCAATGAAAAACTGTTTTTT. Translated: CASSRVPNEKLFF.

V usage is TRBV5-1 and J usage is TRBJ1-4, with 7 positions matching TRBD1. This CDR3 comprises 14 residues. V lost 4 bases and J lost 6; bases outside the gene matches: 6. Germline assignment: CDR1 SGHRS and CDR2 YFSETQ. The CDR3 region is CASSQGGRDEKLFF. The CDR3 nucleotides read TGCGCCAGCAGCCAGGGGGGCAGGGATGAAAAACTGTTTTTT.

This rearrangement joins TRBV6-5 to TRBJ1-5; 8 bases agree with TRBD1. Germline assignment: CDR1 MNHEY and CDR2 SVGAGI. The V segment lost 4 bases and the J segment 7 bases; nucleotides outside the gene matches: 6. This CDR3 has 14 residues. The CDR3 nucleotides are TGTGCCAGCAGTTCAGGACAGGGAGGGCAGCCCCAGCATTTT. As protein: CASSSGQGGQPQHF.

CDR3 in amino acids: CASGTGGGNTIYF. CDR3 DNA sequence: TGCGCCAGCGGGACAGGGGGAGGAAACACCATATATTTT. The rearrangement joins TRBV5-1 to TRBJ1-3, with 11 bases aligning to TRBD1. Germline V gives CDR1 SGHRS, CDR2 YFSETQ. This CDR3 has 13 amino acids. The J segment lost 4 bases and the V segment lost 7 bases, leaving 1 base of the junction unmatched.

This clone was counted a single time. The CDR3 nucleotides are TGTGCCAGCAGCGACCTAGGCCTAACCTATGGCTACACCTTC. Translating it yields CASSDLGLTYGYTF. The chain is built from TRBV7-2 and TRBJ1-2; no clear D gene. The CDR3 sequence is 14 residues long. Per the germline V gene, CDR1 is SGHTA and CDR2 is FQGNSA. V was trimmed by 5 bases and J by 4 bases, leaving 14 bases between them.

The chain joins TRBV7-2 to TRBJ2-5, with unresolved D. CDR3 size: 15 residues. The V gene's germline CDR1 is SGHTA and CDR2 FQGNSA. V was clipped by 3 bases and J by 5 bases, with 16 bases between them. The CDR3 nucleotides read TGTGCCAGCAGCTTTCCTTCTCCCGGTCTCGAGACCCAGTACTTC. Protein sequence: CASSFPSPGLETQYF.

The gene calls are TRBV6-1 and TRBJ2-1, with 8 bases fitting TRBD1. This CDR3 spans 15 amino acids. Germline loops: CDR1 MNHNS, CDR2 SASEGT. V lost 3 bases, J lost 6 bases, and 7 bases stayed unmatched. CDR3 sequence: CASSEINTGGNEQFF. CDR3 bases: TGTGCCAGCAGTGAGATTAATACAGGGGGCAATGAGCAGTTCTTC.

V gene TRBV30 combines with J gene TRBJ1-2; D not resolved. Germline CDR1 reads GTSNPN; CDR2 reads SVGIG (reference sequence). Deletions cut 0 bases from V and 8 bases from J, with 7 bases between. The length of the CDR3 is 11 residues. This CDR3 is CAWSVQLGYTF. Here the CDR3 DNA reads TGTGCCTGGAGTGTACAGCTGGGCTACACCTTC.

In this sample, this clone turned up once. V gene TRBV5-1 combines with J gene TRBJ1-1; 9 bases fit TRBD1. The CDR3 spans 16 residues. The germline V gene encodes CDR1 SGHRS and CDR2 YFSETQ. Trimming removed 5 bases from V and 5 bases from J; junction bases left unmatched: 13. The CDR3 sequence: CASRLTGGDLDTEAFF. DNA for the CDR3: TGCGCCAGCAGGTTAACAGGGGGCGATCTGGATACTGAAGCTTTCTTT.

The V call is TRBV11-3, the J call TRBJ2-3; 8 bases are shared with TRBD2. CDR1 is SGHNT and CDR2 is YENEEA in the germline V gene. CDR3 length equals 14 residues. The junction had 5 bases not matched to a gene; V was cut back by 5 bases and J by 4 bases. CDR3 residues: CASSTFGGADTQYF. CDR3 nucleotide sequence: TGTGCCAGCAGCACATTCGGGGGGGCAGATACGCAGTATTTT.

This rearrangement joins TRBV30 to TRBJ1-6, with 9 bases fitting TRBD1. The length of the CDR3 is 14 residues. Trimming took 2 bases from V and 9 from J; bases not matched to a gene: 5. Germline CDR1 reads GTSNPN; CDR2 reads SVGIG (reference sequence). DNA of the CDR3: TGTGCCTGGAGTCCGGGACAGGGTAGTTCACCCCTCCACTTT. It yields the protein CAWSPGQGSSPLHF.

The V and J genes are TRBV7-2 and TRBJ2-7; 7 bases fit TRBD2. CDR1 and CDR2 from the germline V gene are SGHTA and FQGNSA. With 1 base clipped from V and 0 bases from J, the junction kept 15 bases outside the gene matches. The CDR3 covers 19 residues. CDR3 coding DNA: TGTGCCAGCAGCTTAGAAGGCGGGGGTCCCACTTTGAACTCCTACGAGCAGTACTTC. Translating gives CASSLEGGGPTLNSYEQYF.

A few counts support this clone. V gene TRBV7-6 combines with J gene TRBJ1-6, with 8 positions matching TRBD1. The CDR3 is 15 residues long. Germline assignment: CDR1 SGHVS and CDR2 FNYEAQ. Losses at the gene ends were 1 base for V and 8 bases for J; bases not matched to a gene: 4. CDR3 bases: TGTGCCAGCAGCTTAGTTCAGGGGGCGGATTCACCCCTCCACTTT. It yields the protein CASSLVQGADSPLHF.

The rearrangement uses TRBV27 and TRBJ2-2, with D tentatively TRBD2 (6 bases). V was pared by 6 bases and J by 1 base, with 12 bases between. This CDR3 region has 15 residues. Germline V gene data show CDR1 as MNHEY and CDR2 as SMNVEV (reference sequence). The CDR3 region is CASSFWRGNTGELFF. The CDR3 nucleotides read TGTGCCAGCAGCTTTTGGAGGGGGAACACCGGGGAGCTGTTTTTT.

This chain uses TRBV29-1 with TRBJ1-3; the D gene is possibly TRBD1 (6 bases). The germline gives CDR1 SQVTM, CDR2 ANQGSEA. The V end was cut by 6 bases, the J end by 0 bases, with 15 bases between. This CDR3 comprises 15 residues. The CDR3 DNA sequence: TGCAGCGTCGATTTTACAGGGTCCTCTGGAAACACCATATATTTT. This sequence encodes CSVDFTGSSGNTIYF.

The rearrangement joins TRBV6-5 to TRBJ1-4, with TRBD1 identical over 11 bases. Unmatched junction bases numbered 8, after V lost 7 bases and J lost 7 bases. Germline V gives CDR1 MNHEY, CDR2 SVGAGI. This CDR3 is 15 amino acids long. CDR3 nucleotide sequence: TGTGCCAGCAAAGCGTGGACAGGGGGCGGTGAAAAACTGTTTTTT. Translation: CASKAWTGGGEKLFF.

The chain links TRBV18 to TRBJ1-4, with a possible D match to TRBD1 (5 bases). This CDR3 is built from 13 residues. Trimming removed 2 bases at V and 7 bases at J, with 8 bases between. Germline loops: CDR1 KGHSH, CDR2 LQKENI. Here the CDR3 DNA reads TGTGCCAGCTCACCAGGGGCTGGTGAAAAACTGTTTTTT. Residues: CASSPGAGEKLFF.

This clone appeared once. The chain employs TRBV5-6 and TRBJ2-3; 7 bases are shared with TRBD2. CDR1 is SGHDT and CDR2 is YYEEEE in the germline V gene. This CDR3 comprises 18 residues. After removal of 4 bases from V and 2 bases from J, the junction contained 16 bases not matched to a gene. The CDR3 coding sequence is TGTGCCAGCAGCCCCCGCCTGTCGTGGCGGGGGAACACAGATACGCAGTATTTT. Protein: CASSPRLSWRGNTDTQYF.

V and J are TRBV7-2 and TRBJ2-1; TRBD2 agrees at 8 bases. Germline V CDR1 and CDR2: SGHTA, FQGNSA. V shed 5 bases and J 10 bases; nucleotides not matched to a gene: 13. CDR3 length: 15 residues. The CDR3 bases are TGTGCCAGCAGCCCCACTTTATGGGCGGGGGGAGAGCAGTTCTTC. Residues: CASSPTLWAGGEQFF.

V gene TRBV20-1 combines with J gene TRBJ2-4; 8 bases agree with TRBD1. V shed 5 bases and J 8 bases; nucleotides not matched to a gene: 17. Germline CDR1 reads DFQATT; CDR2 reads SNEGSKA (reference sequence). This CDR3 comprises 16 residues. The CDR3 protein is CSARAHRGARRDIQYF. CDR3 nucleotide sequence: TGCAGTGCTCGTGCCCACAGGGGGGCCCGTCGGGACATTCAGTACTTC.

V gene TRBV9 combines with J gene TRBJ2-1; a possible D gene is TRBD2 (5 bases). The CDR3 is 14 amino acids. The germline gives CDR1 SGDLS, CDR2 YYNGEE. V lost 4 bases and J 7 bases, leaving 15 bases between the germline ends. CDR3 nucleotide sequence: TGTGCCAGCAGCAGAACCCCGGGGTCTAATGAGCAGTTCTTC. Translated, it gives CASSRTPGSNEQFF.

This chain links TRBV5-1 with TRBJ2-3; 11 nucleotides line up with TRBD2. V lost 3 bases to trimming and J lost 2 bases; unmatched junction nucleotides: 5. Looked up from germline, CDR1 is SGHRS and CDR2 is YFSETQ. CDR3 length: 16 residues. The CDR3 DNA reads TGCGCCAGCAGCTCCTTAGCGGGGGGGCCCACAGATACGCAGTATTTT. Its translation is CASSSLAGGPTDTQYF.